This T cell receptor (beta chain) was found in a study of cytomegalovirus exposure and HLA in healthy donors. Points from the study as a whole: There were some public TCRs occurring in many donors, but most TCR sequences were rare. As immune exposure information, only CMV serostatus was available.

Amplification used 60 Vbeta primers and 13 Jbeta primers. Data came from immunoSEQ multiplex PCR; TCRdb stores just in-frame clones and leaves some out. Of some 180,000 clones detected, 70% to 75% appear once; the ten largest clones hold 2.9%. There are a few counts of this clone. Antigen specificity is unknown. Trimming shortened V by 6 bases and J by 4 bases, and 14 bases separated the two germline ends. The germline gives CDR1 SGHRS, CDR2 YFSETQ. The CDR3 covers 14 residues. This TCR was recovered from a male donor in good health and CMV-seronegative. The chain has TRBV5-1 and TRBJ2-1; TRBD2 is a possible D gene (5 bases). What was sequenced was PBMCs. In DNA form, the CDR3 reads TGCGCCAGCACCATGTCCGGGGATTACAATGAGCAGTTCTTC. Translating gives CASTMSGDYNEQFF.